The clone carrying this T cell receptor (beta chain) was counted a single time. Indicated time point: persistent/refractory GD, antithyroid drugs over 5 years with positive TRAb. Isolated PBMC RNA provided the starting material for the TCR library. The data belong to a study of regulatory T cells in long-lasting Graves disease. Relying on iRepertoire HTBI primers and Arm-PCR of CDR3 regions, the team built TCR beta libraries. TCRdb re-analysed the multiplex PCR reads in MiXCR, keeping a single row per CDR3 protein. Of hundreds of thousands of distinct CDR3 sequences listed, 20% to 25% are singletons. This receptor was obtained from a female donor with Graves disease. This specimen was peripheral blood mononuclear cells (PBMCs), taken when the disease was refractory, from a patient treated with antithyroid drugs.

In DNA, the CDR3 is TGCGCCAGCAGCCAAGGAGGGGCAGGGAACCCCCAAGAGACCCAGTACTTC. Amino acid sequence: CASSQGGAGNPQETQYF. The chain has TRBV4-1 and TRBJ2-5; D may be TRBD1 or TRBD2 (5 bases each). Trimming removed 1 base from V and 1 base from J, with 16 bases in between. CDR1 is MGHRA, CDR2 YSYEKL, per germline. The CDR3 spans 17 residues.